This section outlines one T cell receptor (beta chain) sequence together with its context. Its antigen target is currently unknown. One base away there is no much larger clone; base qualities are not given. From the cysteine up to the phenylalanine, the CDR3 has a length of 15 residues. Only the CDR3 portion is preserved as DNA: 45 bases, with reading frame beginning at the first base. The germline V gene supplies CDR1 MGHRA and CDR2 YSYEKL. The V and J ends are trimmed by 6 bases and 3 bases, leaving 18 bases between them. This sample is drawn from a study of identifying expanded T cells in peripheral blood (dated by TCRdb to the late 2010s). With regard to the full study: Four technical replicates, made by sequencing separate aliquots from the same pool of genomic DNA, were compared pairwise. The study at large found these results: In all healthy donors, the variance in clone template counts between samples taken 2 to 3 weeks apart rose significantly as total template count increased. The beta-binomial model significantly reduced the number of clones called differentially abundant and the false-positive rate across all healthy-donor time intervals. The authors expected that over much longer intervals, such as months to years, biological variance in healthy repertoires might increase even further. The binomial model flagged about 1.3 differentially abundant clones between technical replicates but about 16.4 over roughly two weeks and around 19 over four weeks.

TCRbeta CDR3 regions were profiled with the immunoSEQ Assay using bias-controlled multiplex PCR amplification of genomic DNA. Per the authors' processing: The absolute abundance of each unique TCRbeta CDR3 region was quantified after sequences were collapsed and filtered. Two models were used to test differential abundance: a binomial model (Fisher-equivalent) and a beta-binomial model that adds time-dependent variance fitted from healthy donors. Any clone with fewer than 5 combined templates was excluded, and a clone was called differentially abundant if its Benjamini-Hochberg FDR was below 0.01. Beta-binomial variance was modeled as a function of total template count across the two samples using the form v = (b*log(k)+a)^2. TCRdb re-hosts the immuneACCESS table, in-frame sequences only. Its copies lack some clones; in the studies checked, an unresolved V gene accounts for under half of them, and the cause for the rest is not known. The V and J calls and the clone size are those of that table, but D and trimming were determined from the DNA. Counted in this sample were some 120,000 clones; about 80% of them appeared once. Less than 4% of the sample is in the top ten clones.

No immune events, such as infections, were documented for the healthy donors during the collection period. To calibrate time-dependent variance in a beta-binomial model of T-cell clone differential abundance, blood repertoires from healthy donors were used as a training cohort. The training cohort included around 10 healthy donors, of whom 3 were female and 7 were male. Donor ages ranged from roughly 29 to 64 years, with an average of around 45 years. Whole blood, obtained from a commercial supplier, was collected from each healthy donor at three time points spaced roughly 14 days apart. Genomic DNA was extracted from unsorted whole blood for immunosequencing.

The V gene is TRBV4-1 and the J gene is TRBJ2-7; the D gene cannot be named for sure. The sequenced material came from blood. The receptor comes from a person aged 18-69 years in good health. The CDR3 here reads CASSQTPNPGYEQYF. The sequence in DNA is TGCGCCAGCAGTCAAACCCCCAACCCTGGCTACGAGCAGTACTTC.